Below, 7 T cell receptor beta chains from the same sample are listed, as sequenced in a study of T cell clones after liver transplantation. Profiled with immunoSEQ multiplex PCR; TCRdb holds only in-frame clones, not every one. The repertoire consists of about 75,000 clones, with less than 90% occurring once and the leading ten covering under 2.5%. The sequenced sample was CD4+ T cells from blood, obtained around 50 months after liver transplant. The receptors were gathered from a human patient who received a liver transplant. Certain T cells may be donor cells from the graft.

The chain employs TRBV28 and TRBJ2-5; 12 bases map to TRBD2. The CDR3 runs to 16 residues. Germline V gives CDR1 MDHEN, CDR2 SYDVKM. V was clipped by 4 bases and J by 1 base; unmatched bases: 4. CDR3 in amino acids: CASSSRLAGVQETQYF. The CDR3 DNA reads as TGTGCCAGCAGTTCCCGACTAGCGGGAGTCCAAGAGACCCAGTACTTC. Supplemented by reference TRBV28 and TRBJ2-5, the full variable domain reads DVKVTQSSRYLVKRTGEKVFLECVQDMDHENMFWYRQDPGLGLRLIYFSYDVKMKEKGDIPEGYSVSREKKERFSLILESASTNQTSMYLCASSSRLAGVQETQYFGPGTRLLVL.

This chain links TRBV6-5 with TRBJ1-5, with TRBD1 as a possible D gene (6 bases). Trimming pared 6 bases from V and 2 bases from J, leaving 11 bases between. The CDR3 is 14 residues long. Per germline, CDR1 MNHEY and CDR2 SVGAGI. The CDR3 spells CASRPTGRNQPQHF. CDR3 sequence (DNA): TGTGCCAGCAGACCTACAGGGCGCAATCAGCCCCAGCATTTT.

This chain uses TRBV2 with TRBJ2-3; D is uncertain. CDR1 is SNHLY and CDR2 is FYNNEI in the germline V gene. V was cut by 2 bases and J by 6 bases, with 3 bases left in between. The CDR3 has 11 residues. This CDR3 reads CASSERDTQYF. CDR3 DNA sequence: TGTGCCAGCAGTGAAAGGGATACGCAGTATTTT.

The V and J genes are TRBV9 and TRBJ2-7, with 7 nucleotides matching TRBD2. In germline, CDR1 is SGDLS, CDR2 YYNGEE. The CDR3 runs 14 residues. The V segment lost 0 bases and the J segment 2 bases; nucleotides outside the gene matches: 2. CDR3 nucleotide sequence: TGTGCCAGCAGCGTAGGGGCGGGGGCCTACGAGCAGTACTTC. Translating gives CASSVGAGAYEQYF.

The chain has TRBV6-1 and TRBJ2-3; D remains ambiguous. CDR3 length equals 14 residues. Germline CDR1 is MNHNS and CDR2 is SASEGT. Trimming took off 8 bases at V and 1 base at J, with 13 bases between the two ends. In DNA form, the CDR3 reads TGTGCCAGCGCCGTTTCCTACGGCACAGATACGCAGTATTTT. Its protein is CASAVSYGTDTQYF.

V gene TRBV7-2 combines with J gene TRBJ2-7; 8 positions agree with TRBD2. The V gene end was trimmed by 5 bases and the J gene end by 4 bases; junction bases not matched to a gene: 4. The CDR3 runs 13 residues. The germline CDR1 and CDR2 sequences are SGHTA and FQGNSA. The CDR3 sequence is CASSLSGTYEQYF. The CDR3 bases are TGTGCCAGCAGCCTTAGCGGGACTTACGAGCAGTACTTC.

The chain joins TRBV5-1 to TRBJ2-7; a possible D gene is TRBD1 (5 bases). The CDR3 consists of 14 residues. V lost 1 base and J lost 2, with 10 bases in between. In germline, CDR1 is SGHRS, CDR2 YFSETQ. The CDR3 protein is CASSLNSGTYEQYF. The CDR3 DNA is TGCGCCAGCAGCTTGAATTCAGGGACCTACGAGCAGTACTTC.